The 19 T cell receptor beta chains reported below all come from one sample, sequenced in a study of CD8+CD57+ T cells in acquired aplastic anemia. The template used for profiling TCR beta VDJ and CDR3 was genomic DNA. In TCRdb, the reads were re-called with MiXCR into one record per CDR3 protein. The table records about 40,000 distinct CDR3 sequences, 68% of them present only once. Sequencing used sorted CD4+, CD8+, or CD8+CD57+ T cells (not recorded which) from PBMCs. These receptors all stem from a human donor in good health, serving as a control.

The V gene is TRBV7-9, the J gene TRBJ1-6; 7 nucleotides agree with TRBD1. The CDR3 is 15 residues long. The germline V gene encodes CDR1 SEHNR and CDR2 FQNEAQ (reference sequence). V shed 7 bases, J shed 5 bases, and the junction held 8 bases outside the gene matches. CDR3 DNA sequence: TGTGCCAGCACCTGGGAGGGACAGCATAATTCACCCCTCCACTTT. Its translation: CASTWEGQHNSPLHF.

The V gene is TRBV4-2, the J gene TRBJ2-7; D is perhaps TRBD1 (6 bases). Germline CDR1 is LGHNA and CDR2 is YNFKEQ. The CDR3 is 15 residues long. Trimming took off 3 bases at V and 6 bases at J, with 18 bases between the two ends. CDR3 in amino acids: CASSQAEQGYVEQYF. For the CDR3, the DNA is TGTGCCAGCAGCCAGGCTGAGCAGGGGTACGTCGAGCAGTACTTC.

V gene TRBV10-1 combines with J gene TRBJ1-2; D unclear. Germline V gene lookup returns CDR1 WNHNN and CDR2 SYGVQD (reference sequence). The CDR3 consists of 13 residues. Between the trimmed V and J ends, which lost 3 bases and 4 bases, there was a span of 9 bases. As DNA, the CDR3 is TGCGCCAGCAGTGAAGGTAGTCCCTATGGCTACACCTTC. Translation: CASSEGSPYGYTF.

The V and J genes are TRBV5-6 and TRBJ2-3, with 9 bases lining up with TRBD1. Germline lookup yields CDR1 SGHDT and CDR2 YYEEEE. This CDR3 is built from 15 residues. The V gene end was trimmed by 4 bases and the J gene end by 2 bases; junction bases not matched to a gene: 5. The CDR3 region has the DNA TGTGCCAGCAGCGCCGGGACAGGGCACACAGATACGCAGTATTTT. Its translation: CASSAGTGHTDTQYF. The variable domain in full, completed from reference TRBV5-6 and TRBJ2-3, reads DAGVTQSPTHLIKTRGQQVTLRCSPKSGHDTVSWYQQALGQGPQFIFQYYEEEERQRGNFPDRFSGHQFPNYSSELNVNALLLGDSALYLCASSAGTGHTDTQYFGPGTRLTVL.

The sample holds a few counts of this clonotype. This may be a read error: a much more frequent sequence differs by one nucleotide. The chain combines TRBV4-1 with TRBJ1-2; D remains ambiguous. This CDR3 region has 14 residues. Germline V gene data show CDR1 as MGHRA and CDR2 as YSYEKL. CDR3 coding DNA: TGCGCCGGCAGCCAAGATTCTCAGTCCTATGGCTACACCTTC. It translates to CAGSQDSQSYGYTF.

As to this clonotype: A junction boundary mismatches the germline segment, possibly from a read error. The rearrangement uses TRBV10-2 and TRBJ1-1; possibly TRBD1 for D (6 bases). CDR1 is WSHSY, CDR2 SAAADI, per germline. The CDR3 is 13 amino acids. CDR3 amino acids: CAISDRLDTEAFF. CDR3 coding DNA: TGTGCCATCAGTGACAGGCTGGACACTGAAGCTTTCTTT.

The genes are TRBV2 and TRBJ1-6, with a possible D match to TRBD1 (6 bases). This CDR3 contains 14 residues. V lost 8 bases to trimming and J lost 8 bases, with 16 bases between them. Germline V lookup: CDR1 SNHLY, CDR2 FYNNEI. The CDR3 nucleotides read TGTGCCAGCCTACTCGAGGGGGGCCATTCACCCCTCCACTTT. This gives the protein CASLLEGGHSPLHF. Using reference TRBV2 and TRBJ1-6 for the parts outside the CDR3, the full variable domain is EPEVTQTPSHQVTQMGQEVILRCVPISNHLYFYWYRQILGQKVEFLVSFYNNEISEKSEIFDDQFSVERPDGSNFTLKIRSTKLEDSAMYFCASLLEGGHSPLHFGNGTRLTVT.

The V and J genes are TRBV2 and TRBJ1-5, with 7 bases identical to TRBD1. Germline lookup yields CDR1 SNHLY and CDR2 FYNNEI. The ends lost 6 bases at V and 7 bases at J; junction bases unmatched: 12. CDR3 length: 15 residues. The CDR3 nucleotides read TGTGCCAGCAGGACAGACAGGGAGGGGGAACAGCCCCAGCATTTT. As protein: CASRTDREGEQPQHF.

This clonotype was picked up a small number of times. The V call is TRBV10-1, the J call TRBJ2-1; 14 bases line up with TRBD2. The trim removed 6 bases at V and 10 bases at J, leaving 17 bases unmatched. The CDR3 is 18 residues long. CDR1 is WNHNN and CDR2 is SYGVQD in the germline V gene (reference sequence). The DNA for the CDR3 is TGCGCCAGCAGCCGGGACAGGGGGACTGGACTAGCGGGGGGAGAGCAGTTCTTC. Amino acid sequence: CASSRDRGTGLAGGEQFF.

Turning to this clonotype: The junction differs from germline at one of its ends, possibly a read error. This chain's CDR3 is CASSLSSYDYTF. CDR3 sequence (DNA): TGCGCCAGCAGCTTGTCAAGCTATGACTACACCTTC. The chain links TRBV5-1 to TRBJ1-2; no definite D call. The CDR3 extends over 12 amino acids. CDR1 is SGHRS and CDR2 is YFSETQ in the germline V gene.

This clonotype appeared a single time. This CDR3 fails to terminate in the conserved phenylalanine or tryptophan, so it likely reflects a read error. The rearrangement uses TRBV7-9 and TRBJ1-6; D ambiguous. The V end lost 7 bases, the J end lost 7 bases, and 11 bases lay between the germline ends. Germline lookup yields CDR1 SEHNR and CDR2 FQNEAQ (reference sequence). This CDR3 contains 13 residues. The CDR3 loop is CASTTNTNSPLHL. The DNA of the CDR3 is TGTGCCAGCACCACCAATACGAATTCACCCCTCCACCTT.

The genes are TRBV4-2 and TRBJ2-5; 15 bases match TRBD2. CDR3 length: 16 residues. Looked up from germline, CDR1 is LGHNA and CDR2 is YNFKEQ. Unmatched junction bases numbered 6, after V lost 5 bases and J lost 5 bases. The CDR3, as DNA: TGTGCCAGCAGCAAGGGACTAGCGGGAGGAGGGGAGACCCAGTACTTC. Its protein is CASSKGLAGGGETQYF.

As for this clonotype: This may come from a read error, since a much larger clone is one base off. V and J are TRBV13 and TRBJ2-1; tentative D call: TRBD2 (5 bases). The CDR3 contains 16 residues. CDR1 PRHDT and CDR2 FYEKMQ come from the germline V gene (reference sequence). Trimming pared 1 base from V and 0 bases from J, leaving 10 bases between. CDR3 region: CASSLDLEASYNEQFF. The CDR3 DNA follows: TGTGCCAGCAGCTTAGATTTGGAGGCCTCCTACAATGAGCAGTTCTTC.

This chain links TRBV24-1 with TRBJ1-2, with 8 bases matching TRBD1. The CDR3 has 14 residues. V lost 3 bases, J lost 8 bases, and 7 bases stayed unmatched. Germline V gene lookup returns CDR1 KGHDR and CDR2 SFDVKD. The DNA of the CDR3 is TGTGCCACCAGTGATCCGCAGGGGGCTGGCGGCTACACCTTC. Its protein product is CATSDPQGAGGYTF.

This clonotype showed up just a few times. The chain has TRBV29-1 and TRBJ2-7; D ambiguous. Germline CDR1 reads SQVTM; CDR2 reads ANQGSEA. Trimming took 3 bases from V and 3 from J, leaving 9 bases between them. This CDR3 region has 12 residues. In DNA form, the CDR3 reads TGCAGCGTTGAGTGGGTAGACTACGAGCAGTACTTC. Its protein is CSVEWVDYEQYF.

The V call is TRBV7-9, the J call TRBJ2-5; D is perhaps TRBD1 or TRBD2 (6 bases each). The germline gives CDR1 SEHNR, CDR2 FQNEAQ (reference sequence). V lost 5 bases to trimming and J lost 3 bases, with 16 bases between them. This CDR3 region has 15 residues. DNA of the CDR3: TGTGCCAGCAGCGGAGGGGGTGGGGTAAAAGAGACCCAGTACTTC. Its protein product is CASSGGGGVKETQYF.

This chain connects TRBV25-1 to TRBJ2-7; 10 nucleotides match TRBD1. V shed 4 bases and J 3 bases; nucleotides not matched to a gene: 9. The CDR3 runs 16 residues. Looked up from germline, CDR1 is MGHDK and CDR2 is SYGVNS. The DNA of the CDR3 is TGTGCCAGCAGTGGGGGGGACAGGGGATGGTTCTACGAGCAGTACTTC. The encoded protein is CASSGGDRGWFYEQYF.

The chain joins TRBV15 to TRBJ2-7, with D perhaps matching TRBD1 (6 bases). Trimming stripped 4 bases from V and 5 bases from J, with 15 bases between. CDR1 and CDR2 from the germline V gene are LNHNV and YYDKDF (reference sequence). This CDR3 is 14 amino acids long. The CDR3 region has the DNA TGTGCCACCAGCACCCTAGGGGGTGACGACGAGCAGTACTTC. This encodes CATSTLGGDDEQYF. Full variable domain (missing parts from reference TRBV15 and TRBJ2-7): DAMVIQNPRYQVTQFGKPVTLSCSQTLNHNVMYWYQQKSSQAPKLLFHYYDKDFNNEADTPDNFQSRRPNTSFCFLDIRSPGLGDTAMYLCATSTLGGDDEQYFGPGTRLTVT.

The chain couples TRBV20-1 to TRBJ1-2; 10 bases agree with TRBD1. J lost 4 bases, V lost 5 bases, and 4 bases had no gene match. The CDR3 sequence is 13 residues long. Germline V lookup: CDR1 DFQATT, CDR2 SNEGSKA (reference sequence). The CDR3 loop reads CSAERQGAYGYTF. The CDR3, as DNA: TGCAGTGCTGAAAGACAGGGGGCCTATGGCTACACCTTC.